This T cell receptor beta chain was captured in a study of cytomegalovirus exposure and HLA in healthy donors (dated by TCRdb to 2015 to 2018). With regard to the full study: An earlier analysis of 587 of the donors reported around 280 Gb of sequence data and 100 million to 120 million unique TCR beta sequences obtained from 180 million or so T cells. An earlier analysis of around 580 of the donors used high-throughput TCR beta sequencing to judge whether each TCR beta V gene segment behaved as functional or pseudogenic. HLA typing covered class I and class II loci at four-digit resolution. Four to six DR-DQ haplotypes were handled as single units for association and clustering, since linkage in the cohort was strong. To predict cytomegalovirus infection status, the study combined high-throughput TCR immunosequencing, statistical association of individual TCRs with disease status, and machine learning. Among the roughly 400 genotyped donors, around 81% belonged to the genetic ancestry cluster associated with self-reported Caucasian donors. Among 398 genotyped donors of the cohort, an average of around 240,000 unique TCR beta nucleotide sequences were sequenced per donor, roughly 18% of them non-productive. Besides the first cohort of hundreds of subjects, a separate validation cohort made up of 120 different subjects was used. The number of donors typed differed by locus, with about 629-640 for A, B, C, DRB1 and DQB1, around 520 for DQA1, under 610 for DPA1, and 472 for DPB1. The aim of the study was to test whether cataloging public T cell receptors could identify signatures of past pathogen exposure. Alongside the repertoire data, information on donor age, sex, ethnicity and CMV serostatus was compiled. Using immunosequencing, the study profiled T cell repertoires from about 620 subjects and related those repertoires to cytomegalovirus serostatus. A later analysis re-analyzed previously published TCR beta repertoires from 550 to 700 donors and added high-resolution HLA genotyping to study TCR occurrence patterns. Approximately 300 gigabases of sequencing data and tens of millions of unique TCR sequences made up an early release that covered roughly 670 HLA-typed donors. Rather than drawing on any new phenotypic data, the later analysis identified candidate immune exposures from TCR beta sequences and the way those sequences occurred across donors. Every repertoire in the discovery cohort had been generated on one and the same sequencing platform. A later genetic analysis used genome-wide SNP genotypes for about 65% of the roughly 700 donors, treating that subset as a discovery cohort.

The library was made by the immunoSEQ multiplex PCR assay. For the multiplex PCR, a mixture combining 60 forward primers for TCR Vbeta segments and 13 reverse primers for TCR Jbeta segments was used. Amplification of the CDR3 region of rearranged TCR beta genes was performed with a multiplex PCR assay on genomic DNA. The amplified TCR beta libraries were sequenced on the Illumina HiSeq System as 87-base-pair reads. Regarding the original processing steps: A later analysis tallied approximately 87 million unique TCR beta chains across the 660 or so repertoires, and some 10 million of those chains were shared by two or more donors. Raw reads were error-corrected and collapsed into unique sequences by a nearest-neighbor algorithm in which closely related sequences were merged to remove PCR and sequencing errors. V, D and J gene segments were assigned by aligning CDR3 sequences to IMGT reference sequences. For a sequence to be retained, a match of at least six nucleotides to both a V gene segment and a J gene segment was required. Rearrangements were classified as productive when the CDR3 lacked stop codons and remained in frame with V and J, and all other rearrangements were classified as non-productive. CDR3 was defined by IMGT convention, running from the second conserved V-encoded cysteine to the conserved J-encoded phenylalanine. The earlier analysis of some 600 of the donors excluded sequences that lacked an unambiguous match to a single V gene segment. In an earlier analysis of several hundred of the donors, V segments were called functional above 56.7% productive rearrangements and were called segregating when the between-donor standard deviation exceeded 5%. A statistical classification framework was built for diagnosing cytomegalovirus status from the catalog of TCR beta chain sequences. In a later analysis, TCR nucleotide sequences were compared against IMGT/GENE-DB human TR gene sequences so that V and J genes could be assigned. The TCRdist pipeline was used in a later analysis to assign CDR3 sequences and most-parsimonious VDJ recombination scenarios. In a later analysis, each TCR beta chain was defined by its CDR3 amino acid sequence together with its V-gene family, and reads without a unique V-gene family were excluded. A later analysis removed 450 to 600 highly shared, low-generation-probability nucleotide sequences to deal with suspected cross-contamination and a sequencing artifact. In a later analysis, a clonal expansion index was calculated for each public chain from normalized within-repertoire ranks of inferred template counts. Generation probabilities in a later analysis came from a VDJ recombination model fitted to out-of-frame rearrangements, and those results were checked against IGoR. Hypergeometric tests were used in a later analysis to score TCR-TCR, TCR-HLA and TCR-CMV co-occurrence, with a repertoire-size bias correction applied to the TCR pairs. A later analysis estimated false discovery rates by permuting HLA or CMV assignments 20 times. In a later analysis, co-occurring TCRs were grouped using DBSCAN, and TCRdist sequence similarity was added for clustering within HLA-allele-positive subsets. For co-occurrence clustering, repertoires with fewer than 30,000 or more than 120,000 public chains were excluded, along with roughly 5 repertoires with anomalous nucleotide sharing. TCRdb carries this immuneACCESS record with in-frame sequences only. Its versions omit some clonotypes, under half of them owing to an unresolved V gene in the studies checked, with the rest unexplained. D and trimming were read from the DNA, whereas the V and J calls and clone size are those reported in that table. Recorded for this sample are about 200,000 clones; about 70% of them occurred a single time. The top ten clones comprise roughly 2.5% of the sample.

From a lookup of the germline V gene (reference sequence), CDR1 and CDR2 are MNHNY and SVGAGI. Trimming removed 6 bases from V and 6 bases from J, leaving 20 bases between the germline ends. Including cysteine and phenylalanine, the CDR3 has 15 amino acids. Only CDR3 DNA remains: 45 bases, in frame from the first base. The cohort comprised under 700 healthy bone marrow donors. Cohort members were all nominally healthy when sampled, although unrecorded immune exposures were likely present. The donor was CMV seropositive and belonged to the group of 250 to 350 seropositive cohort members. Every donor gave a peripheral blood sample, and the peripheral blood mononuclear cells from that sample were used for TCR beta sequencing. Genomic DNA extraction from the blood cell samples was performed with the Qiagen DNeasy Blood Extraction Kit. This clone occurred a few times. Its specific antigen is unknown. Base qualities are not provided; no much larger clone lies one nucleotide away.

The paper as a whole reports these results and caveats: When HLA alleles, especially DR and DQ, strongly co-occurred, attributing TCR associations to individual alleles was difficult. In a later analysis, HLA-associated TCR beta chains were found to be more clonally expanded and to have lower generation probabilities than equally common non-associated chains. The authors suggested that the approach could potentially be extended to other disease states and immunological phenotypes. Some IMGT-functional V segments, including TRBV6-2 and TRBV6-3, could not be distinguished by the 87-base-pair reads and were therefore excluded. This cohort had only TCR beta chains sequenced, and the lack of alpha or paired-chain data limited which features could be detected. A later analysis associated about 17,000 TCR beta sequences with specific HLA alleles at a false discovery rate of 0.05. For the cohort, immune exposure information was limited to CMV serostatus. Correlated functional status among segregating V segments might be attributable to linkage disequilibrium, but an unknown experimental factor could not be ruled out. A further reported finding was that TCR beta sequences accurately predicted the HLA-A and HLA-B alleles for most subjects in the first cohort. Several of the top co-occurrence clusters appeared to be linked to parvovirus B19, influenza, CMV and Epstein-Barr virus, according to a later analysis. A cluster of highly shared sequence variants was judged likely to be a technical artifact of the sequencing pipeline. A later analysis found that TCR association rates varied across HLA loci, with DRB1 alleles showing the most associated TCRs and HLA-C alleles the fewest. About 17 rarely observed V segments, including chromosome 9 orphons, were excluded from the earlier analysis of approximately 500 of the donors because counts were too low. While some public TCRs were present in many individuals, most TCR sequences turned up only very rarely across donors. In both the original and validation cohorts, the classifier was reported to diagnose cytomegalovirus status with high specificity and sensitivity. The study gave a list of some 150 TCR beta chains associated with cytomegalovirus. In a later genetic analysis, fewer N-insertions in productive TCRs were reported among donors in an Asian-associated ancestry cluster than the approximately 670-donor mean. Sequencing depth was assumed to be roughly uniform across donors in the presence/absence analyses, though that assumption may not hold. Three of the identified cytomegalovirus-associated TCR beta chains were confirmed in vitro to be specific for cytomegalovirus antigens. In a later analysis, most CMV-associated TCR beta chains were found to appear HLA-restricted, with HLA associations seemingly driven largely by CMV exposure. Because some donors lacked HLA typing at each locus, the association tests relied only on the typed subset. A later genetic analysis associated a missense DCLRE1C variant with V-gene and J-gene trimming of TCR beta chains, and an independent cohort replicated the association. In an earlier analysis of about 600 of the donors, most TCR beta V segments appeared in productive rearrangements about 87% or about 30% of the time, broadly matching IMGT annotations.

The receptor was isolated from a man between 40 and 49 years old in good health and CMV-seropositive. The rearranged chain carries TRBV6-6 and TRBJ1-1; the D segment could be TRBD1, given 6 matching bases. The source material was PBMCs. The CDR3 sequence is CASRRARGGDSEAFF. The bases are TGTGCCAGCAGAAGGGCGAGGGGGGGCGACTCTGAAGCTTTCTTT.